This T cell receptor (beta chain) was sequenced for a study of blood T cell repertoires in COVID-19. Grouping used clinical history reported by participants in a survey and questionnaire. The table came from immunoSEQ multiplex PCR; TCRdb's copy has only in-frame clones and leaves some out. This sample has some 270,000 clones, with approximately 81% found just once. Trimming took 2 bases from V and 1 from J; bases not matched to a gene: 5. The germline CDR1 and CDR2 sequences are SGHRS and YFSETQ. The CDR3 contains 15 residues. Sequencing used PBMCs or T cells enriched from blood (not recorded which). This chain links TRBV5-1 with TRBJ2-5, with TRBD1 identical over 7 bases. This clonotype was obtained from a woman between 50 and 59 years old who had been exposed to COVID-19. The CDR3 DNA reads TGCGCCAGCAGCTTAAGCGACAGGGTCCAAGAGACCCAGTACTTC. The encoded protein is CASSLSDRVQETQYF.